This T cell receptor beta chain is drawn from a study of early T cells in non-severe SARS-CoV-2 infection. About the research overall: Sequenced bulk RNA came from whole blood that was unsorted, and chains were unpaired.

Regarding the study as a whole: Sequences matched to VDJdb favored anti-spike CD8 responses, while private and CD4 specificities were missed.

Researchers attached unique molecular identifiers to individual cDNA molecules. TCRdb ran MiXCR on the 5' RACE reads and lists one entry per CDR3 protein. The sample yields roughly 56,000 distinct CDR3 sequences, 8% to 10% seen once. Trimming removed 4 bases from V and 0 bases from J, with 9 bases in between. The CDR3 is made up of 14 amino acids. Per germline, CDR1 MNHEY and CDR2 SMNVEV (reference sequence). About this clonotype itself: What it binds is unknown.

The sequencing input was whole blood. The TCR originated in an adult who was a healthcare worker with PCR-confirmed SARS-CoV-2 infection or an uninfected control (not recorded which). The chain is built from TRBV27 and TRBJ1-1; D not resolved. In DNA, the CDR3 is TGTGCCAGCAGTTACAACAGTTTGAACACTGAAGCTTTCTTT. Its protein product is CASSYNSLNTEAFF.